The 5 T cell receptor beta chains below come from one sample, sequenced in a study of T cell responses to AZD1222 COVID-19 vaccine. Produced via immunoSEQ multiplex PCR; TCRdb's table is partial and in-frame only. The sample consists of over 110,000 clones, roughly 93% of them appearing once. The material was peripheral blood, obtained 28 days after the second AZD1222 dose. The receptor set was obtained from an adult who received the AZD1222 COVID-19 vaccine.

This rearrangement joins TRBV28 to TRBJ2-7; 9 bases align to TRBD1. Trimming cost V 3 bases and J 4 bases; bases outside gene matches: 10. Germline V gene lookup returns CDR1 MDHEN and CDR2 SYDVKM. The CDR3 length is 16 residues. The CDR3 loop reads CASSFLGGDREYEQYF. For the CDR3, the DNA is TGTGCCAGCAGTTTCCTAGGCGGGGACAGGGAATACGAGCAGTACTTC.

The chain joins TRBV30 to TRBJ1-1; no definite D call. Germline CDR1 GTSNPN, CDR2 SVGIG (reference sequence). The CDR3 length is 11 residues. The ends were cut back, 8 bases at V and 2 bases at J, with 9 bases in the middle. The CDR3 sequence: CAGEPNTEAFF. CDR3 in DNA: TGTGCCGGAGAACCTAACACTGAAGCTTTCTTT.

This clone was observed once. The chain joins TRBV18 to TRBJ1-2; unclear D gene. This CDR3 is 13 amino acids long. Trimming cost V 4 bases and J 8 bases, with 14 bases left between them. The germline V gene encodes CDR1 KGHSH and CDR2 LQKENI. The CDR3 sequence is CASSRESGQGYTF. CDR3 DNA: TGTGCCAGCTCACGTGAATCCGGCCAGGGCTACACCTTC.

V and J are TRBV6-5 and TRBJ2-5, with 7 bases aligning to TRBD1. Trimming at V came to 6 bases and at J to 1 base, leaving 2 bases not matched to a gene. The CDR3 consists of 13 residues. Germline CDR1 and CDR2: MNHEY and SVGAGI. The chain's CDR3 is CASSRTGQETQYF. The CDR3 DNA reads TGTGCCAGCAGCCGGACAGGCCAAGAGACCCAGTACTTC.

This clone was observed a single time. In nucleotides, the CDR3 is TGTGCCAGCAGTGAGGTAGGGGGAGTCACCGGGGAGCTGTTTTTT. Translated, it gives CASSEVGGVTGELFF. The chain links TRBV6-1 to TRBJ2-2; a weak D match, TRBD1 (6 bases). Germline V lookup: CDR1 MNHNS, CDR2 SASEGT. V lost 3 bases, J lost 4 bases, and 12 bases lay in between. The CDR3 sequence is 15 residues long.